This is a list of T cell receptor beta chains from one sample in a study of T-cell reconstitution after alpha-beta-depleted transplantation in children. From the PCR reads, TCRdb called clonotypes with MiXCR, one entry per CDR3 protein. This table holds approximately 230,000 distinct CDR3 sequences, around 25% found once. Sequenced here: PBMCs, mostly from graft donor cells, sampled 360 days after TCRalphabeta/CD19-depleted stem cell transplant. The receptors were sampled from a female patient aged 2-10 years who had a stem cell transplant for congenital amegakaryocytic thrombocytopenia, so the T cells may come from the graft donor. CDR3s include the opening cysteine and the closing phenylalanine or tryptophan. D genes are given only for firm matches. Clone size is not always given. Where it is, it says once, few, many or a class for expanded clones.

clone_size: NA
d_call: TRBD1
j_call: TRBJ1-5
v_call: TRBV27
cdr3_aa: CASSLRGTGNSNQPQHF
cdr3_nt: TGTGCCAGCAGTTTAAGGGGGACAGGTAATAGCAATCAGCCCCAGCATTTT

clone_size: many
d_call: TRBD1
j_call: TRBJ2-5
v_call: TRBV29-1
cdr3_aa: CSGTGNRQTQYF
cdr3_nt: TGCAGCGGGACAGGGAATAGGCAGACCCAGTACTTC

clone_size: few
d_call: NA
j_call: TRBJ2-5
v_call: TRBV12-3/TRBV12-4
cdr3_aa: CASSPLGGGETQYF
cdr3_nt: TGTGCCAGCAGCCCATTGGGGGGCGGAGAGACCCAGTACTTC

clone_size: NA
d_call: NA
j_call: TRBJ2-1
v_call: TRBV4-3
cdr3_aa: CASSQNPTGEQFF
cdr3_nt: TGCGCCAGCAGCCAAAACCCTACAGGGGAGCAGTTCTTC

clone_size: NA
d_call: NA
j_call: TRBJ2-7
v_call: TRBV28
cdr3_aa: CATRLVFEQYF
cdr3_nt: TGTGCCACCCGACTAGTTTTCGAGCAGTACTTC

clone_size: NA
d_call: NA
j_call: TRBJ2-2
v_call: TRBV27
cdr3_aa: CASREVGSAGELFF
cdr3_nt: TGTGCCAGCAGGGAGGTGGGGTCGGCCGGGGAGCTGTTTTTT

clone_size: many
d_call: NA
j_call: TRBJ2-5
v_call: TRBV5-1
cdr3_aa: CASSSPSRGETQYF
cdr3_nt: TGCGCCAGCAGCAGTCCCTCAAGGGGAGAGACCCAGTACTTC

clone_size: NA
d_call: NA
j_call: TRBJ1-1
v_call: TRBV6-5
cdr3_aa: CASSYSRSLNTEAFF
cdr3_nt: TGTGCCAGCAGTTACTCCCGGAGTTTGAACACTGAAGCTTTCTTT

clone_size: NA
d_call: TRBD1
j_call: TRBJ1-4
v_call: TRBV2
cdr3_aa: CASSSGTGPEKLFF
cdr3_nt: TGTGCCAGCAGCTCCGGGACAGGGCCTGAAAAACTGTTTTTT

clone_size: few
d_call: TRBD2
j_call: TRBJ2-1
v_call: TRBV7-6
cdr3_aa: CASSLSGGEIHNEQFF
cdr3_nt: TGTGCCAGCAGCCTAAGCGGGGGAGAGATCCACAATGAGCAGTTCTTC

clone_size: NA
d_call: NA
j_call: TRBJ1-5
v_call: TRBV5-1
cdr3_aa: CASSFIRTGPGDNQPQHF
cdr3_nt: TGCGCCAGCAGCTTTATCCGAACGGGACCGGGCGATAATCAGCCCCAGCATTTT

clone_size: few
d_call: NA
j_call: TRBJ2-7
v_call: TRBV28
cdr3_aa: CASSLLGVQGPSYEQYF
cdr3_nt: TGTGCCAGCAGTTTACTAGGAGTGCAGGGGCCTTCCTACGAGCAGTACTTC

clone_size: few
d_call: NA
j_call: TRBJ2-5
v_call: TRBV5-1
cdr3_aa: CASSGRTPQETQYF
cdr3_nt: TGCGCCAGCAGCGGGCGTACACCCCAAGAGACCCAGTACTTC

clone_size: few
d_call: TRBD2
j_call: TRBJ2-2
v_call: TRBV10-3
cdr3_aa: CAISEQTGGRATGELFF
cdr3_nt: TGTGCCATCAGTGAGCAAACCGGCGGGAGGGCCACCGGGGAGCTGTTTTTT

clone_size: NA
d_call: NA
j_call: TRBJ1-1
v_call: TRBV29-1
cdr3_aa: CSVQKVSLNTEAFF
cdr3_nt: TGCAGCGTTCAAAAGGTATCTCTCAACACTGAAGCTTTCTTT

clone_size: few
d_call: TRBD2
j_call: TRBJ2-1
v_call: TRBV20-1
cdr3_aa: CSACPVAGVLYEQFF
cdr3_nt: TGCAGTGCTTGCCCAGTAGCGGGAGTTTTGTATGAGCAGTTCTTC

clone_size: NA
d_call: TRBD1
j_call: TRBJ2-7
v_call: TRBV18
cdr3_aa: CASSPTGTGVHEQYF
cdr3_nt: TGTGCCAGCTCGCCAACCGGGACAGGGGTCCACGAGCAGTACTTC

clone_size: NA
d_call: NA
j_call: TRBJ2-3
v_call: TRBV5-6
cdr3_aa: CASTHTWTRGFDTQYF
cdr3_nt: TGTGCCAGCACCCACACGTGGACACGGGGTTTTGATACGCAGTATTTT

clone_size: few
d_call: NA
j_call: TRBJ2-1
v_call: TRBV19
cdr3_aa: CASSIGNYNEQFF
cdr3_nt: TGTGCCAGTAGTATAGGGAACTACAATGAGCAGTTCTTC

clone_size: NA
d_call: NA
j_call: TRBJ1-3
v_call: TRBV18
cdr3_aa: CASSPLQGSGNTIYF
cdr3_nt: TGTGCCAGCTCACCACTCCAGGGCTCTGGAAACACCATATATTTT

clone_size: few
d_call: NA
j_call: TRBJ2-5
v_call: TRBV14
cdr3_aa: CASSQGTEETQYF
cdr3_nt: TGTGCCAGCAGCCAAGGGACAGAAGAGACCCAGTACTTC

clone_size: NA
d_call: TRBD2
j_call: TRBJ2-1
v_call: TRBV7-9
cdr3_aa: CASSFGLAVNEQFF
cdr3_nt: TGTGCCAGCAGTTTCGGACTAGCTGTCAATGAGCAGTTCTTC

clone_size: few
d_call: NA
j_call: TRBJ2-7
v_call: TRBV6-1
cdr3_aa: CATAGRLSSYEQYF
cdr3_nt: TGTGCCACCGCCGGAAGACTGAGCTCCTACGAGCAGTACTTC

clone_size: NA
d_call: NA
j_call: TRBJ1-1
v_call: TRBV24-1
cdr3_aa: CATSDSQTNTEAFF
cdr3_nt: TGTGCCACCAGTGATAGTCAGACAAACACTGAAGCTTTCTTT

clone_size: NA
d_call: TRBD2
j_call: TRBJ2-5
v_call: TRBV12-3/TRBV12-4
cdr3_aa: CASRRGVRETQYF
cdr3_nt: TGTGCCAGCAGGCGGGGGGTACGAGAGACCCAGTACTTC

clone_size: NA
d_call: NA
j_call: TRBJ2-1
v_call: TRBV3-1
cdr3_aa: CASSQGVSQFNEQFF
cdr3_nt: TGTGCCAGCAGCCAAGGAGTTAGTCAGTTCAATGAGCAGTTCTTC

clone_size: few
d_call: TRBD2
j_call: TRBJ2-7
v_call: TRBV11-2
cdr3_aa: CASSLRGWEGSYEQYF
cdr3_nt: TGTGCCAGCAGCTTAAGGGGTTGGGAGGGCTCCTACGAGCAGTACTTC

clone_size: NA
d_call: NA
j_call: TRBJ1-6
v_call: TRBV20-1
cdr3_aa: CSARSPDRAWDNSPFHF
cdr3_nt: TGCAGTGCTAGATCCCCCGACCGTGCTTGGGATAATTCACCCTTCCACTTT

clone_size: few
d_call: NA
j_call: TRBJ2-1
v_call: TRBV11-2
cdr3_aa: CASSLEPGRRFYNEQFF
cdr3_nt: TGTGCCAGCAGCTTAGAACCGGGACGGAGGTTTTACAATGAGCAGTTCTTC

clone_size: few
d_call: NA
j_call: TRBJ2-1
v_call: TRBV6-1
cdr3_aa: CASSGVGPRGSYNEQFF
cdr3_nt: TGTGCCAGCAGTGGGGTGGGCCCGCGGGGCTCCTACAATGAGCAGTTCTTC

clone_size: few
d_call: TRBD1
j_call: TRBJ1-1
v_call: TRBV3-1
cdr3_aa: CASNNFGTEYEAFF
cdr3_nt: TGTGCCAGCAACAACTTCGGGACAGAATATGAAGCTTTCTTT

clone_size: few
d_call: NA
j_call: TRBJ2-7
v_call: TRBV6-2/TRBV6-3
cdr3_aa: CASSSPFGGTYEQYF
cdr3_nt: TGTGCCAGCAGTTCCCCGTTTGGCGGCACCTACGAGCAGTACTTC

clone_size: few
d_call: NA
j_call: TRBJ2-1
v_call: TRBV4-3
cdr3_aa: CASSQGPPEASYNEQFF
cdr3_nt: TGCGCCAGCAGCCAGGGGCCCCCGGAGGCCTCCTACAATGAGCAGTTCTTC

clone_size: NA
d_call: NA
j_call: TRBJ2-2
v_call: TRBV12-3/TRBV12-4
cdr3_aa: CASSGGRAGHLGELFF
cdr3_nt: TGTGCCAGCAGTGGGGGTCGCGCTGGCCACCTCGGGGAGCTGTTTTTT

clone_size: few
d_call: NA
j_call: TRBJ1-1
v_call: TRBV10-3
cdr3_aa: CAIKLTDMNTEAFF
cdr3_nt: TGTGCCATCAAGTTGACAGACATGAACACTGAAGCTTTCTTT

clone_size: NA
d_call: NA
j_call: TRBJ1-3
v_call: TRBV28
cdr3_aa: CASSLPNSNSGNTIYF
cdr3_nt: TGTGCCAGCAGTTTACCCAACTCAAACTCTGGAAACACCATATATTTT

clone_size: many
d_call: NA
j_call: TRBJ1-1
v_call: TRBV7-2
cdr3_aa: CASSFLRTEAFF
cdr3_nt: TGTGCCAGCAGCTTCTTGCGCACTGAAGCTTTCTTT

clone_size: NA
d_call: TRBD1
j_call: TRBJ2-6
v_call: TRBV4-1
cdr3_aa: CASSQWGQGGSGANVLTF
cdr3_nt: TGCGCCAGCAGCCAGTGGGGACAGGGAGGGTCTGGGGCCAACGTCCTGACTTTC

clone_size: NA
d_call: TRBD2
j_call: TRBJ2-7
v_call: TRBV10-3
cdr3_aa: CAISSRASGTFYEQYF
cdr3_nt: TGTGCCATCAGCTCCCGGGCTAGCGGGACCTTCTACGAGCAGTACTTC

clone_size: NA
d_call: TRBD1
j_call: TRBJ1-1
v_call: TRBV7-9
cdr3_aa: CASSTGTGRTEAFF
cdr3_nt: TGTGCCAGCAGCACAGGGACAGGGAGGACTGAAGCTTTCTTT

clone_size: NA
d_call: NA
j_call: TRBJ2-7
v_call: TRBV3-1
cdr3_aa: CASEDSYGEQYF
cdr3_nt: TGTGCCAGCGAAGACTCTTACGGGGAGCAGTACTTC

clone_size: few
d_call: TRBD2
j_call: TRBJ2-1
v_call: TRBV6-4
cdr3_aa: CASSEQAGGRMVFF
cdr3_nt: TGTGCCAGCAGTGAACAAGCGGGGGGTAGGATGGTGTTCTTC

clone_size: NA
d_call: NA
j_call: TRBJ2-7
v_call: TRBV12-3/TRBV12-4
cdr3_aa: CASSNGGPNEQYF
cdr3_nt: TGTGCCAGCAGCAACGGAGGGCCTAACGAGCAGTACTTC

clone_size: few
d_call: TRBD2
j_call: TRBJ2-5
v_call: TRBV7-8
cdr3_aa: CASSLAPTGGTTQYF
cdr3_nt: TGTGCCAGCAGCTTAGCCCCGACGGGGGGAACGACCCAGTACTTC

clone_size: few
d_call: NA
j_call: TRBJ2-5
v_call: TRBV4-1
cdr3_aa: CASSQDHQVETQYF
cdr3_nt: TGCGCCAGCAGCCAAGATCACCAGGTAGAGACCCAGTACTTC

clone_size: NA
d_call: TRBD1
j_call: TRBJ2-2
v_call: TRBV4-2
cdr3_aa: CASSQGRQGADTGELFF
cdr3_nt: TGTGCCAGCAGCCAAGGGCGACAGGGGGCAGACACCGGGGAGCTGTTTTTT

clone_size: NA
d_call: TRBD2
j_call: TRBJ2-5
v_call: TRBV3-1
cdr3_aa: CASSQDGGRGQETQYF
cdr3_nt: TGTGCCAGCAGCCAAGATGGCGGGAGAGGGCAAGAGACCCAGTACTTC

clone_size: NA
d_call: NA
j_call: TRBJ2-7
v_call: TRBV12-3/TRBV12-4
cdr3_aa: CASSLPGYFSYEQYF
cdr3_nt: TGTGCCAGCAGTTTACCAGGGTACTTCTCCTACGAGCAGTACTTC

clone_size: few
d_call: NA
j_call: TRBJ2-1
v_call: TRBV2
cdr3_aa: CASPDIWGSTGIYNEQFF
cdr3_nt: TGTGCCAGCCCCGATATTTGGGGAAGTACAGGGATCTACAATGAGCAGTTCTTC

clone_size: NA
d_call: NA
j_call: TRBJ1-5
v_call: TRBV4-1
cdr3_aa: CASSQEGIRQPQHF
cdr3_nt: TGCGCCAGCAGCCAAGAAGGGATCCGTCAGCCCCAGCATTTT

clone_size: few
d_call: NA
j_call: TRBJ1-4
v_call: TRBV4-1
cdr3_aa: CASSQVGQGRYF
cdr3_nt: TGCGCCAGCAGCCAAGTCGGGCAGGGGAGGTATTTT

clone_size: NA
d_call: TRBD2
j_call: TRBJ2-5
v_call: TRBV20-1
cdr3_aa: CSATGIPGLAGVVRETQYF
cdr3_nt: TGCAGTGCTACAGGGATCCCGGGACTAGCGGGAGTCGTTAGGGAGACCCAGTACTTC

clone_size: few
d_call: NA
j_call: TRBJ2-1
v_call: TRBV5-6
cdr3_aa: CASSLEGAISYNEQFF
cdr3_nt: TGTGCCAGCAGCTTGGAAGGGGCGATCTCCTACAATGAGCAGTTCTTC

clone_size: NA
d_call: NA
j_call: TRBJ2-6
v_call: TRBV3-1
cdr3_aa: CASSTVSGANVLTF
cdr3_nt: TGTGCCAGCAGCACTGTCTCTGGGGCCAACGTCCTGACTTTC

clone_size: NA
d_call: TRBD2
j_call: TRBJ2-4
v_call: TRBV20-1
cdr3_aa: CSARVGGLAGAKNIQYF
cdr3_nt: TGCAGTGCTAGAGTCGGTGGACTAGCGGGAGCCAAAAACATTCAGTACTTC

clone_size: few
d_call: NA
j_call: TRBJ2-1
v_call: TRBV29-1
cdr3_aa: CSVEVPPPLTYNEQFF
cdr3_nt: TGCAGCGTTGAAGTACCCCCTCCGCTGACCTACAATGAGCAGTTCTTC

clone_size: few
d_call: TRBD2
j_call: TRBJ2-7
v_call: TRBV11-2
cdr3_aa: CASSLEIRLAIAYEQYF
cdr3_nt: TGTGCCAGCAGCTTAGAGATAAGACTAGCGATTGCCTACGAGCAGTACTTC

clone_size: many
d_call: NA
j_call: TRBJ2-6
v_call: TRBV2
cdr3_aa: CASGWTVLSSGANVLTF
cdr3_nt: TGTGCCAGCGGATGGACAGTGTTGAGCTCTGGGGCCAACGTCCTGACTTTC

clone_size: few
d_call: TRBD2
j_call: TRBJ2-3
v_call: TRBV5-1
cdr3_aa: CASSDRLARRSDTQYF
cdr3_nt: TGCGCCAGCAGCGACCGACTAGCTCGGCGGTCAGATACGCAGTATTTT

clone_size: NA
d_call: TRBD2
j_call: TRBJ2-1
v_call: TRBV4-3
cdr3_aa: CASSQWTSGAYNEQFF
cdr3_nt: TGCGCCAGCAGCCAATGGACTAGCGGGGCCTACAATGAGCAGTTCTTC